The 27 T cell receptor beta chains in this list originate from one sample, sequenced in a study of T-cell memory formation after mild COVID-19. One entry per CDR3 protein results from TCRdb running MiXCR on the 5' RACE reads. The table lists under 40,000 distinct CDR3 sequences, around 7.7% of them singletons. The material sequenced was PBMCs or a T cell subset sorted from them (not recorded which). The source is a man between 18 and 29 years old who had mild COVID-19 (a few samples of this study predate the infection). Cell type and time point are not known.

The sample holds many counts of this clonotype. The chain has TRBV5-1 and TRBJ2-2; weak D call: TRBD2 (6 bases). The CDR3 spans 14 residues. V lost 7 bases and J lost 5, with 15 bases in between. The germline CDR1 and CDR2 sequences are SGHRS and YFSETQ. The CDR3 DNA follows: TGCGCCAGCCTGGAGGGATATGAAACCGGGGAGCTGTTTTTT. It yields the protein CASLEGYETGELFF.

This clonotype was seen repeatedly, ten times or more. V and J are TRBV30 and TRBJ2-7; no definite D call. CDR1 is GTSNPN, CDR2 SVGIG, per germline (reference sequence). V was shortened by 4 bases and J by 0 bases, with 16 bases between the two germline ends. This CDR3 has 15 amino acids. CDR3 bases: TGTGCCTGGACCGGATGGCAGAGACTCTCCTACGAGCAGTACTTC. Translation gives CAWTGWQRLSYEQYF.

At least ten counts were recorded for this clonotype. The gene calls are TRBV10-3 and TRBJ2-2; D might be TRBD2 (6 bases). This CDR3 has 14 residues. Germline V lookup: CDR1 ENHRY, CDR2 SYGVKD. Trimming pared 10 bases from V and 1 base from J, leaving 13 bases between. CDR3 nucleotide sequence: TGTGCCAACCGAGGGACTGAGAACACCGGGGAGCTGTTTTTT. Protein: CANRGTENTGELFF.

V and J are TRBV6-6 and TRBJ2-1; no clear D gene. The CDR3 totals 17 residues. Trimming shortened V by 2 bases and J by 0 bases, and 14 bases separated the two germline ends. Germline CDR1 reads MNHNY; CDR2 reads SVGAGI (reference sequence). CDR3 DNA: TGTGCCAGCAGTTACCCCGGGCTATTTGGCTCCTACAATGAGCAGTTCTTC. Amino acid sequence: CASSYPGLFGSYNEQFF.

This chain uses TRBV11-2 with TRBJ2-7, with TRBD2 identical over 9 bases. The CDR3 sequence is 16 residues long. From germline, CDR1 is SGHAT and CDR2 FQNNGV. V was pared by 3 bases and J by 2 bases, with 8 bases of the junction left unmatched. The DNA of the CDR3 is TGTGCCAGCAGCTTGGGGCGACTAGCGGTTACCTACGAGCAGTACTTC. Amino acid sequence: CASSLGRLAVTYEQYF.

This clonotype was seen only a few times. The chain links TRBV7-3 to TRBJ2-6; D could derive from TRBD1 or TRBD2 (5 bases each). CDR1 SGHTA and CDR2 FQGTGA come from the germline V gene. V was cut by 4 bases and J by 0 bases, with 10 bases left in between. This CDR3 is built from 16 residues. CDR3 region: CASSSSRVSGANVLTF. The CDR3 region has the DNA TGTGCCAGCAGCTCTAGCAGGGTCTCTGGGGCCAACGTCCTGACTTTC.

In regard to this clonotype: Being one base from a much bigger clone, this may be a read error. The chain has TRBV2 and TRBJ2-2, with D possibly matching TRBD2 (5 bases). Germline CDR1 and CDR2: SNHLY and FYNNEI. This CDR3 spans 13 amino acids. CDR3 DNA sequence: TGTGCCAGCAGTTCCCCCGGCACCGGGGAGCTGTCTTTT. Its translation: CASSSPGTGELSF.

This clonotype was seen at least ten times. A clone one base away is much larger, so this may be a read error. The chain employs TRBV4-3 and TRBJ2-6, with D hard to call. The CDR3 consists of 17 residues. Looked up from germline, CDR1 is LGHNA and CDR2 is YSLEER. V was clipped by 3 bases and J by 0 bases, with 12 bases between them. Here the CDR3 DNA reads TGCGCCAGCAGCCACGGGTCCAGCCCCTCTGGGGCCAACGTCCTGACTTTC. The encoded protein is CASSHGSSPSGANVLTF.

This clonotype showed up just once. This chain uses TRBV9 with TRBJ2-2, with 11 positions matching TRBD2. Unmatched junction bases numbered 5, after V lost 3 bases and J lost 1 base. Germline V lookup: CDR1 SGDLS, CDR2 YYNGEE. This CDR3 is built from 17 residues. This CDR3 is CASSAPSGGLNTGELFF. In DNA form, the CDR3 reads TGTGCCAGCAGCGCGCCTAGCGGGGGGCTGAACACCGGGGAGCTGTTTTTT.

This clonotype came up many times. The chain links TRBV4-3 to TRBJ2-1; 9 bases map to TRBD2. The germline CDR1 and CDR2 sequences are LGHNA and YSLEER. This CDR3 comprises 19 residues. The V segment lost 1 base and the J segment 7 bases; nucleotides outside the gene matches: 17. The DNA of the CDR3 is TGCGCCAGCAGCCAAGTTCGACTAAGCGGGGGGCCCCACCGAAATGAGCAGTTCTTC. This sequence encodes CASSQVRLSGGPHRNEQFF.

This clonotype has at least ten counts. J is TRBJ2-2 and V is TRBV4-3; the D is unclear. The V gene lost 1 base and the J gene lost 4 bases, with 13 bases spanning the gap. Germline V gene data show CDR1 as LGHNA and CDR2 as YSLEER. CDR3 size: 16 residues. CDR3 residues: CASSQGTSYPTGELFF. CDR3 coding DNA: TGCGCCAGCAGCCAAGGCACCAGCTATCCCACCGGGGAGCTGTTTTTT.

In this sample, this clonotype turned up many times. This chain uses TRBV2 with TRBJ1-6, with a possible D match to TRBD1 (6 bases). The V end lost 2 bases, the J end lost 8 bases, and 13 bases lay between the germline ends. Germline CDR1 reads SNHLY; CDR2 reads FYNNEI. This CDR3 is 15 amino acids long. The CDR3 is CASSEWRGADSPLHF. CDR3 DNA sequence: TGTGCCAGCAGTGAATGGAGGGGGGCGGATTCACCCCTCCACTTT.

This CDR3 reads CATRGLAGEQYF. In DNA form, the CDR3 reads TGTGCCACCAGAGGACTAGCGGGAGAGCAGTACTTC. V and J are TRBV24-1 and TRBJ2-3; 12 bases map to TRBD2. The assigned J gene may be wrong: the sequence end matches TRBJ2-7 better. Germline values: CDR1 KGHDR, CDR2 SFDVKD. The CDR3 is 12 residues long.

This clonotype showed up many times. This chain links TRBV20-1 with TRBJ1-4, with D hard to call. Germline values: CDR1 DFQATT, CDR2 SNEGSKA (reference sequence). With 6 bases removed from V and 2 bases from J, the gap between germline ends came to 10 bases. CDR3 length equals 13 residues. The CDR3 protein is CSAEQKTNEKLFF. CDR3 in DNA: TGCAGTGCGGAACAGAAGACTAATGAAAAACTGTTTTTT.

The chain links TRBV24-1 to TRBJ2-1, with D hard to call. The CDR3 loop spans 11 amino acids. Looked up from germline, CDR1 is KGHDR and CDR2 is SFDVKD. V was cut by 7 bases and J by 7 bases, with 7 bases left in between. The CDR3 reads CATRGGNEQFF. The CDR3 DNA sequence: TGTGCCACCAGGGGTGGGAATGAGCAGTTCTTC.

This clonotype was found many times. V gene TRBV6-4 combines with J gene TRBJ2-2; a possible D gene is TRBD2 (7 bases). CDR1 is MRHNA, CDR2 SNTAGT, per germline. The CDR3 runs to 16 residues. V was trimmed by 1 base and J by 0 bases, leaving 9 bases between them. The CDR3 bases are TGTGCCAGCAGTGACTGGGGGGGCGCGAACACCGGGGAGCTGTTTTTT. Its protein is CASSDWGGANTGELFF.

At least ten counts were recorded for this clonotype. The rearrangement joins TRBV7-3 to TRBJ2-1; D uncertain. Germline CDR1 SGHTA, CDR2 FQGTGA. This CDR3 comprises 13 residues. Trimming removed 1 base from V and 5 bases from J, with 6 bases in between. As DNA, the CDR3 is TGTGCCAGCAGCTTAAACCAAGACAATGAGCAGTTCTTC. Encoded protein: CASSLNQDNEQFF.

The V gene is TRBV6-2 or TRBV6-3, the J gene TRBJ2-1; 8 bases align to TRBD2. From germline, CDR1 is MNHEY and CDR2 SVGEGT. CDR3 length equals 12 residues. V was clipped by 6 bases and J by 7 bases; unmatched bases: 2. In nucleotides, the CDR3 is TGTGCCAGCAGCGGGGGGGCAAATGAGCAGTTCTTC. It codes for CASSGGANEQFF.

This clonotype appeared many times. The gene calls are TRBV2 and TRBJ1-2; D unclear. This CDR3 has 12 amino acids. Trimming removed 7 bases from V and 4 bases from J, with 10 bases in between. CDR1 and CDR2 from the germline V gene are SNHLY and FYNNEI. CDR3 amino acids: CASKRDIYGYTF. The CDR3 DNA sequence: TGTGCCAGCAAAAGGGATATCTATGGCTACACCTTC.

The chain employs TRBV7-7 and TRBJ2-7, with 10 bases that match TRBD1. CDR1 and CDR2 (germline): SSHAT, FNYEAQ (reference sequence). The length of the CDR3 is 16 residues. After removal of 5 bases from V and 4 bases from J, the junction contained 11 bases not matched to a gene. CDR3 in amino acids: CASSPRGDRGGYEQYF. CDR3 DNA: TGTGCCAGCAGCCCAAGGGGGGACAGGGGCGGGTACGAGCAGTACTTC.

This chain joins TRBV2 and TRBJ1-2; D perhaps matches TRBD1 (5 bases). CDR3 length: 13 amino acids. Germline V CDR1 and CDR2: SNHLY, FYNNEI. Trimming cost V 4 bases and J 4 bases, with 10 bases left between them. CDR3 amino acids: CASSAGGGYGYTF. CDR3 DNA: TGTGCCAGCAGTGCGGGGGGTGGCTATGGCTACACCTTC. Combining the CDR3 with reference TRBV2 and TRBJ1-2 gives the whole variable domain EPEVTQTPSHQVTQMGQEVILRCVPISNHLYFYWYRQILGQKVEFLVSFYNNEISEKSEIFDDQFSVERPDGSNFTLKIRSTKLEDSAMYFCASSAGGGYGYTFGSGTRLTVV.

The chain carries TRBV3-1 and TRBJ1-1; D gene unclear. The germline CDR1 and CDR2 sequences are LGHDT and YNNKEL (reference sequence). V was shortened by 2 bases and J by 7 bases, with 5 bases between the two germline ends. The CDR3 totals 11 residues. The CDR3 DNA reads as TGTGCCAGCAGCCAACTCAATGAAGCTTTCTTT. It translates to CASSQLNEAFF.

This clonotype is medium-sized (0.01 to 0.1%) within its sample. The chain recombines TRBV29-1 with TRBJ2-7; no clear D. Per the germline V gene, CDR1 is SQVTM and CDR2 is ANQGSEA. This CDR3 region has 14 residues. Trimming took 5 bases from V and 0 from J, leaving 14 bases between them. In nucleotides, the CDR3 is TGCAGCGTTTTCCTAGACTCAAGCTCCTACGAGCAGTACTTC. Protein sequence: CSVFLDSSSYEQYF.

This sequence joins TRBV5-6 and TRBJ2-7, with D unresolved. V lost 0 bases and J 7 bases, leaving 8 bases between the germline ends. This CDR3 is 12 amino acids long. CDR1 is SGHDT and CDR2 is YYEEEE in the germline V gene. This CDR3 reads CASSLGQVEQYV. The CDR3 DNA sequence: TGTGCCAGCAGCTTGGGACAAGTTGAGCAGTACGTC.

There are many counts of this clonotype. In DNA, the CDR3 is TGCGCCAGCAGCTTGGGGGGGGGTGCCCAAAGGATCTCTGGCTACACCTTC. Protein sequence: CASSLGGGAQRISGYTF. The J gene is TRBJ1-2, the V gene TRBV5-1, with D perhaps TRBD1 (5 bases). CDR1 is SGHRS and CDR2 is YFSETQ in the germline V gene. Deletions cut 0 bases from V and 7 bases from J, with 22 bases between. The CDR3 covers 17 residues.

This clonotype was observed many times. The genes are TRBV7-2 and TRBJ2-1, with TRBD2 identical over 10 bases. J was trimmed by 7 bases and V by 5 bases; bases with no gene match: 11. CDR1 is SGHTA, CDR2 FQGNSA, per germline. CDR3 length: 16 amino acids. The CDR3 is CASSPPLAGIGNEQFF. CDR3 DNA sequence: TGTGCCAGCAGCCCCCCACTAGCGGGGATAGGAAATGAGCAGTTCTTC.

This clonotype was detected a few times. The genes are TRBV6-1 and TRBJ1-4; unclear D gene. CDR3 length: 13 residues. V was trimmed by 0 bases and J by 11 bases, leaving 10 bases between them. CDR1 and CDR2 (germline): MNHNS, SASEGT. The chain's CDR3 is CASSEAWSNKLFF. The CDR3 DNA reads TGTGCCAGCAGTGAAGCGTGGTCGAATAAACTGTTTTTT.